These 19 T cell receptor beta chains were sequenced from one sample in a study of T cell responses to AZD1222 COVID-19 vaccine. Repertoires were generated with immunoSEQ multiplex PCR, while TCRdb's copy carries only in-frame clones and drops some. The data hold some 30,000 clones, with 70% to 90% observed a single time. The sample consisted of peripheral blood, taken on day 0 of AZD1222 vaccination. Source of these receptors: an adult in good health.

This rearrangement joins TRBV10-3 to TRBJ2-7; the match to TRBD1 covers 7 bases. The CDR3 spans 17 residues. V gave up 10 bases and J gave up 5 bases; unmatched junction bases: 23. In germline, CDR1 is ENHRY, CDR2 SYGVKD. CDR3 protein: CASHQSTGPFTRDEQYF. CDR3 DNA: TGTGCCAGCCACCAGTCGACAGGGCCTTTTACTCGGGACGAGCAGTACTTC.

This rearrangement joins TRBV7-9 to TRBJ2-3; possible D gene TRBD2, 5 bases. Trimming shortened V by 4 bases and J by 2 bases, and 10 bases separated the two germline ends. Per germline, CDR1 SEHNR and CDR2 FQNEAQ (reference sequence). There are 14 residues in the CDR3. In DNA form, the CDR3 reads TGTGCCAGCAGCTCGGGGTTGAACACAGATACGCAGTATTTT. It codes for CASSSGLNTDTQYF.

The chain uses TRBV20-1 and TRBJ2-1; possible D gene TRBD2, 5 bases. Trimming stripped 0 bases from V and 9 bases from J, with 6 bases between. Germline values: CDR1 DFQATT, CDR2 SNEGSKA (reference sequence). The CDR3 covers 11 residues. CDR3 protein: CSARDRGEQFF. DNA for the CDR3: TGCAGTGCTAGAGATCGGGGTGAGCAGTTCTTC.

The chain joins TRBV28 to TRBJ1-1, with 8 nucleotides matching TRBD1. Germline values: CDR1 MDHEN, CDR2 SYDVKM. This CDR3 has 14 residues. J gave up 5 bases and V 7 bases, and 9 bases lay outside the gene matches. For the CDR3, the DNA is TGTGCCAGCACCTTATCGACAGGGGTAACTGAAGCTTTCTTT. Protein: CASTLSTGVTEAFF. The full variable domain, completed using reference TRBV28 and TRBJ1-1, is DVKVTQSSRYLVKRTGEKVFLECVQDMDHENMFWYRQDPGLGLRLIYFSYDVKMKEKGDIPEGYSVSREKKERFSLILESASTNQTSMYLCASTLSTGVTEAFFGQGTRLTVV.

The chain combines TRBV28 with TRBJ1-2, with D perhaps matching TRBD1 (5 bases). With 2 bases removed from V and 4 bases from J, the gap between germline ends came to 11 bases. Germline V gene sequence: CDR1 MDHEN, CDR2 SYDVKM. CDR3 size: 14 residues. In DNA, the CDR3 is TGTGCCAGCAGTTTAGGGGGAGGGTTCTATGGCTACACCTTC. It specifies CASSLGGGFYGYTF.

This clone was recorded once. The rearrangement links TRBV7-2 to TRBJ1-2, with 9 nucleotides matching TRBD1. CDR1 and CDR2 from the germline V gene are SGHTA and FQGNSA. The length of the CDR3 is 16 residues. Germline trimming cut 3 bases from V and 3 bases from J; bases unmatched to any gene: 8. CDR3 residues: CASSFTGGSLYYGYTF. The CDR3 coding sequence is TGTGCCAGCAGCTTCACAGGGGGCAGCCTCTACTATGGCTACACCTTC.

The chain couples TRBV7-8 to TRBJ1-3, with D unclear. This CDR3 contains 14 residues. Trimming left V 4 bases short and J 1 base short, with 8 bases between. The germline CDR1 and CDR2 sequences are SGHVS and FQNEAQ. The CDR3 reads CASSSAASGNTIYF. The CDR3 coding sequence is TGTGCCAGCAGCTCGGCGGCATCTGGAAACACCATATATTTT.

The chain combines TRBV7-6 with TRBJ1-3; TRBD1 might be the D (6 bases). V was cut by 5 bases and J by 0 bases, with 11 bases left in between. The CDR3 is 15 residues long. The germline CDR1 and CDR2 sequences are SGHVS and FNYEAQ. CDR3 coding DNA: TGTGCCAGCAGCCTACAGGGAGTCTCTGGAAACACCATATATTTT. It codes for CASSLQGVSGNTIYF. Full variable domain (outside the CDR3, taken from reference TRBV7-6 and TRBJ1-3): GAGVSQSPRYKVTKRGQDVALRCDPISGHVSLYWYRQALGQGPEFLTYFNYEAQQDKSGLPNDRFSAERPEGSISTLTIQRTEQRDSAMYRCASSLQGVSGNTIYFGEGSWLTVV.

The CDR3 protein is CASSSAPDTDTQYF. The CDR3 DNA is TGTGCCAGCAGCTCCGCCCCGGACACAGATACGCAGTATTTT. The rearrangement uses TRBV5-6 and TRBJ2-3; D gene unclear. V lost 3 bases and J 2 bases, leaving 10 bases between the germline ends. The CDR3 runs to 14 residues. From germline, CDR1 is SGHDT and CDR2 YYEEEE.

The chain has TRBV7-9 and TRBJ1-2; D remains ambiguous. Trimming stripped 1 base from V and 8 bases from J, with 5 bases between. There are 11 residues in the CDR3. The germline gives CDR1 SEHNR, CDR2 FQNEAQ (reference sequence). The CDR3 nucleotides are TGTGCCAGCAGCTTAGGAGGGGGCTACACCTTC. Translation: CASSLGGGYTF.

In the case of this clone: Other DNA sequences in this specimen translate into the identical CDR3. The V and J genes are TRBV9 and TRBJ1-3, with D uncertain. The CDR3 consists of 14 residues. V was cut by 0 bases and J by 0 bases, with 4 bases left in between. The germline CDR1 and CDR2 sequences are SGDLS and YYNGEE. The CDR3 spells CASSVADSGNTIYF. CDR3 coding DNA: TGTGCCAGCAGCGTAGCGGACTCTGGAAACACCATATATTTT.

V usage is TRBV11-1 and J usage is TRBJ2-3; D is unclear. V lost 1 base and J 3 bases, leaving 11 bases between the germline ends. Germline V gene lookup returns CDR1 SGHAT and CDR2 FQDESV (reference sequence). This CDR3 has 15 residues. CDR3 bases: TGTGCCAGCAGCTTAGAGTGGGTGCGGACAGATACGCAGTATTTT. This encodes CASSLEWVRTDTQYF.

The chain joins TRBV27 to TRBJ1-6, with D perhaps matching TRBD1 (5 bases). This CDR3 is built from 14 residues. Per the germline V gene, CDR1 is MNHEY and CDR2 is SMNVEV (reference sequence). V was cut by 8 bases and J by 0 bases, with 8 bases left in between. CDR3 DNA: TGTGCCAGCCAACAGGCCTCCTATAATTCACCCCTCCACTTT. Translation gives CASQQASYNSPLHF.

The CDR3: CASSLDRGNYGYTF. CDR3 DNA: TGTGCCAGCAGCTTGGACAGGGGAAACTATGGCTACACCTTC. This chain connects TRBV5-4 to TRBJ1-2, with 7 bases fitting TRBD1. The CDR3 has 14 residues. Germline V gene lookup returns CDR1 SGHNT and CDR2 YYREEE (reference sequence). With V trimmed by 0 bases and J by 2 bases, 1 base remained unmatched. Based on the CDR3 plus reference TRBV5-4 and TRBJ1-2, the full variable domain is ETGVTQSPTHLIKTRGQQVTLRCSSQSGHNTVSWYQQALGQGPQFIFQYYREEENGRGNFPPRFSGLQFPNYSSELNVNALELDDSALYLCASSLDRGNYGYTFGSGTRLTVV.

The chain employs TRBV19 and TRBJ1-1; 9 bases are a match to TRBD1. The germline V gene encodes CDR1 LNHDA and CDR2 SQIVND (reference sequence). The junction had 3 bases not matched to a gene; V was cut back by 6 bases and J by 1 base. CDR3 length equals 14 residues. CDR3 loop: CASRRDRENTEAFF. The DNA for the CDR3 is TGTGCCAGTAGACGGGACAGGGAGAACACTGAAGCTTTCTTT.

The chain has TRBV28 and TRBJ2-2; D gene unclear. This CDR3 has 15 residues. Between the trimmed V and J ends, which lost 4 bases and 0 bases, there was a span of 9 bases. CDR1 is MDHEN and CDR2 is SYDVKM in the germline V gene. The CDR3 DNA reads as TGTGCCAGCAGTTCGACACATTCGAACACCGGGGAGCTGTTTTTT. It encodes CASSSTHSNTGELFF.

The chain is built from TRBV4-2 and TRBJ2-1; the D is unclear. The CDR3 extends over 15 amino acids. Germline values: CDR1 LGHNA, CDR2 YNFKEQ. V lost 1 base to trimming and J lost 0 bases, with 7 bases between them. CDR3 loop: CASSQAESSYNEQFF. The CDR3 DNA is TGTGCCAGCAGCCAAGCTGAGAGCTCCTACAATGAGCAGTTCTTC.

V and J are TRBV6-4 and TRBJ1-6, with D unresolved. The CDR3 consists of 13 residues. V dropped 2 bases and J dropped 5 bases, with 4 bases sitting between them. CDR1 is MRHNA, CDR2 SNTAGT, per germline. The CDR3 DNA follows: TGTGCCAGCAGTGACAGGGATAATTCACCCCTCCACTTT. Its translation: CASSDRDNSPLHF.

The CDR3 nucleotides are TGTGCCAGCTCACCAAGGGCAGGGGGCACAGATACGCAGTATTTT. Translating gives CASSPRAGGTDTQYF. The genes are TRBV18 and TRBJ2-3, with D possibly matching TRBD1 (6 bases). Germline-derived CDR1 and CDR2 are KGHSH and LQKENI. Trimming pared 2 bases from V and 1 base from J, leaving 10 bases between. The CDR3 spans 15 residues.